The 16 T cell receptor beta chains below were found in one sample sequenced in a study of blood T cells in healthy people across ages. Combining a sample-barcoded 5' primer with a J-beta primer mix, a second PCR ran for about 7 to 11 cycles. TCRdb independently ran MiXCR on the 5' RACE reads; one entry per CDR3 protein. The repertoire includes 700,000 or so distinct CDR3 sequences, 22% of them detected once, and around a fifth sits in the top ten. What was sequenced was blood. These receptors were obtained from a man between 65 and 85 years old in good health.

This clonotype showed up many times. The chain couples TRBV5-1 to TRBJ1-2; 7 bases align to TRBD1. Trimming removed 5 bases from V and 1 base from J; junction bases left unmatched: 8. CDR3 length: 15 amino acids. Looked up from germline, CDR1 is SGHRS and CDR2 is YFSETQ. The CDR3 loop is CASRKGQVNNYGYTF. The CDR3 DNA is TGCGCCAGCAGAAAAGGACAGGTGAATAACTATGGCTACACCTTC.

This clonotype was counted a few times. The chain recombines TRBV19 with TRBJ2-5; 7 nucleotides line up with TRBD1. Germline CDR1 and CDR2: LNHDA and SQIVND (reference sequence). The CDR3 consists of 13 residues. V was pared by 5 bases and J by 4 bases, with 4 bases of the junction left unmatched. The CDR3 protein is CASSPGQTETQYF. DNA of the CDR3: TGTGCCAGTAGTCCGGGACAGACAGAGACCCAGTACTTC.

This clonotype has only a few counts. The rearrangement links TRBV7-9 to TRBJ2-5; D not certain. Trimming took off 1 base at V and 7 bases at J, with 7 bases between the two ends. CDR1 SEHNR and CDR2 FQNEAQ come from the germline V gene (reference sequence). This CDR3 has 12 residues. CDR3 nucleotides: TGTGCCAGCAGCTTAGACAAATGGACCCAGTACTTC. This gives the protein CASSLDKWTQYF. Complete variable domain (other parts from reference TRBV7-9 and TRBJ2-5): DTGVSQNPRHKITKRGQNVTFRCDPISEHNRLYWYRQTLGQGPEFLTYFQNEAQLEKSRLLSDRFSAERPKGSFSTLEIQRTEQGDSAMYLCASSLDKWTQYFGPGTRLLVL.

The gene calls are TRBV10-3 and TRBJ1-2; perhaps TRBD1 as D (5 bases). CDR1 ENHRY and CDR2 SYGVKD come from the germline V gene. This CDR3 region has 15 residues. Trimming removed 1 base at V and 5 bases at J, with 14 bases between. The CDR3 reads CAISEYPGPAYGYTF. The DNA for the CDR3 is TGTGCCATCAGTGAGTACCCGGGGCCGGCGTATGGCTACACCTTC.

This clonotype was seen only a few times. The chain uses TRBV28 and TRBJ1-3; 9 bases fit TRBD1. The CDR3 loop spans 17 amino acids. Germline V gene data show CDR1 as MDHEN and CDR2 as SYDVKM. Trimming took 1 base from V and 0 from J; bases not matched to a gene: 4. This CDR3 is CASSLSQGALSGNTIYF. In DNA, the CDR3 is TGTGCCAGCAGTTTATCACAGGGGGCCCTCTCTGGAAACACCATATATTTT.

This clonotype appeared a few times. The genes are TRBV24-1 and TRBJ2-1; 7 bases fit TRBD1. The V segment lost 7 bases and the J segment 6 bases; nucleotides outside the gene matches: 11. This CDR3 has 15 residues. Germline CDR1 is KGHDR and CDR2 is SFDVKD. In DNA form, the CDR3 reads TGTGCCACCAGGGGTACAGGGGCCCCCAGCAATGAGCAGTTCTTC. Amino acids: CATRGTGAPSNEQFF.

The chain has TRBV7-9 and TRBJ2-1; 10 bases align to TRBD2. The germline CDR1 and CDR2 sequences are SEHNR and FQNEAQ (reference sequence). The CDR3 runs to 14 residues. The V and J ends lost 5 bases and 7 bases, in that order; junction bases with no gene match: 5. The CDR3 sequence: CASSQGTSVNEQFF. Here the CDR3 DNA reads TGTGCCAGCAGCCAAGGGACTAGCGTTAATGAGCAGTTCTTC.

This clonotype showed up just a few times. This chain uses TRBV28 with TRBJ2-7; the D gene is possibly TRBD2 (5 bases). The CDR3 runs to 15 residues. V lost 7 bases to trimming and J lost 0 bases, with 16 bases between them. Germline V gene lookup returns CDR1 MDHEN and CDR2 SYDVKM. CDR3 region: CASKNAGSSSYEQYF. The CDR3 DNA reads as TGTGCCAGCAAGAATGCGGGCTCCAGCTCCTACGAGCAGTACTTC.

The chain recombines TRBV25-1 with TRBJ1-1; 12 bases agree with TRBD2. Near its end, the DNA agrees better with TRBJ2-1, so the J call may be wrong. The CDR3 sequence is 16 residues long. Per germline, CDR1 MGHDK and CDR2 SYGVNS. This CDR3 is CASSGWTSGEYNEQFF. The CDR3 coding sequence is TGTGCCAGCAGTGGATGGACTAGCGGGGAATACAATGAGCAGTTCTTC.

This clonotype was detected only a few times. This chain joins TRBV25-1 and TRBJ1-4; 9 bases are shared with TRBD1. The CDR3 is 15 residues long. Trimming removed 1 base from V and 11 bases from J; junction bases left unmatched: 8. Per the germline V gene, CDR1 is MGHDK and CDR2 is SYGVNS. The DNA for the CDR3 is TGTGCCAGCAGTGAATCCGGGACAGGGTTTAGGAAACTGTTTTTT. Protein: CASSESGTGFRKLFF.

This chain links TRBV12-3 or TRBV12-4 with TRBJ1-2, with TRBD1 matching over 7 bases. CDR3 length: 13 amino acids. V shed 3 bases, J shed 7 bases, and the junction held 5 bases outside the gene matches. The CDR3 DNA follows: TGTGCCAGCAGTTTTAACAGGGGTCCTGGCTACACCTTC. It encodes CASSFNRGPGYTF.

This clonotype was recorded a few times. V and J are TRBV9 and TRBJ2-3; D not resolved. Germline V gene lookup returns CDR1 SGDLS and CDR2 YYNGEE. V was trimmed by 0 bases and J by 9 bases, leaving 5 bases between them. The CDR3 loop spans 11 amino acids. The CDR3 DNA reads as TGTGCCAGCAGCGTAGTCCAGACGCAGTATTTT. This sequence encodes CASSVVQTQYF.

This chain links TRBV14 with TRBJ2-4; D gene ambiguous. Germline CDR1 reads SGHDN; CDR2 reads FVKESK. V was shortened by 2 bases and J by 2 bases, with 10 bases between the two germline ends. The CDR3 spans 15 residues. In DNA form, the CDR3 reads TGTGCCAGCAGCCAAAGAGGATCAACCAAAAACATTCAGTACTTC. Its protein product is CASSQRGSTKNIQYF.

The V gene is TRBV10-3, the J gene TRBJ1-1; a possible D gene is TRBD1 (5 bases). V lost 5 bases and J 0 bases, leaving 7 bases between the germline ends. The germline CDR1 and CDR2 sequences are ENHRY and SYGVKD. The length of the CDR3 is 13 residues. The CDR3 region is CAISRTLNTEAFF. CDR3 DNA sequence: TGTGCCATCAGTCGGACACTGAACACTGAAGCTTTCTTT.

This chain links TRBV5-1 with TRBJ2-2; weak D call: TRBD1 (5 bases). Between the trimmed V and J ends, which lost 3 bases and 6 bases, there was a span of 21 bases. CDR3 length equals 17 residues. Per the germline V gene, CDR1 is SGHRS and CDR2 is YFSETQ. The CDR3 DNA reads as TGCGCCAGCAGCTGGGGCCCGGACCGCCAAGGGGCCGGGGAGCTGTTTTTT. Encoded protein: CASSWGPDRQGAGELFF.

This clonotype was seen repeatedly, ten times or more. The chain couples TRBV12-3 or TRBV12-4 to TRBJ2-7, with TRBD1 identical over 7 bases. Germline trimming cut 6 bases from V and 0 bases from J; bases unmatched to any gene: 11. The CDR3 has 16 amino acids. This CDR3 reads CASSPIDRASSYEQYF. DNA of the CDR3: TGTGCCAGCAGCCCCATAGACAGGGCTTCCTCCTACGAGCAGTACTTC.